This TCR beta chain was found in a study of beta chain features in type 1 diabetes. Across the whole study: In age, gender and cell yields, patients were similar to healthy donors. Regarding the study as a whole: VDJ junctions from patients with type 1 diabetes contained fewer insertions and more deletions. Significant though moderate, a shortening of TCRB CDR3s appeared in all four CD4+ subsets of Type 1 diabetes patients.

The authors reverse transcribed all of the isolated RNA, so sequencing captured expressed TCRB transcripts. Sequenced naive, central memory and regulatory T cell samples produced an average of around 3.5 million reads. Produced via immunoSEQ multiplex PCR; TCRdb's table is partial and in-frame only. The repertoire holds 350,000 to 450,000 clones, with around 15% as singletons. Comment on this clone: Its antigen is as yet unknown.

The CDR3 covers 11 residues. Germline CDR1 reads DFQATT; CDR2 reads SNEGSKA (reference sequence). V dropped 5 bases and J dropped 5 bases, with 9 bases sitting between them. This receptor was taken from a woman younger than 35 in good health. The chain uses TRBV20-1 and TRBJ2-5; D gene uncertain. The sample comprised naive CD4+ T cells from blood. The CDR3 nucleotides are TGCAGTGCTTTCTTTCTGGAGACCCAGTACTTC. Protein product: CSAFFLETQYF.